This T cell receptor beta chain was captured in a study of cytomegalovirus exposure and HLA in healthy donors. The V segment lost 5 bases and the J segment 3 bases; nucleotides outside the gene matches: 5. CDR1 LGHNT and CDR2 FRNRAP come from the germline V gene. The CDR3 loop spans 14 amino acids. PCR was performed using 60 Vbeta and 13 Jbeta primers. Libraries were prepared by immunoSEQ multiplex PCR; TCRdb keeps only in-frame clonotypes and omits some of them. This table has about 200,000 clones, approximately 83% appearing once. The sequence was obtained from a boy between 2 and 10 years old in good health and CMV-seronegative. The gene calls are TRBV12-5 and TRBJ1-2; 8 bases match TRBD1. Sequenced sample: PBMCs. The chain's CDR3 is CASGTDRGYYGYTF. DNA for the CDR3: TGTGCTAGTGGTACCGACAGGGGATACTATGGCTACACCTTC.